This is a list of T cell receptor beta chains from one sample in a study of a mutant IDH1 vaccine in newly diagnosed glioma. Their recognized antigens are unknown. The repertoire was sequenced with immunoSEQ multiplex PCR; TCRdb's copy has only in-frame clones and lacks some. Of about 60,000 clones in the sample, 80% to 85% were seen once. This specimen consisted of PBMCs, obtained from a glioma patient whose treatment included an IDH1 peptide vaccine. The receptors come from a woman between 45 and 60 years old with glioma. The CDR3 runs from the conserved cysteine through the conserved F or W. The D gene is left open where the match is weak. Clone size is given for some rows only: seen once, a few or many times, or a class if the clone is expanded.

CASSPGRVGRDTEAFF,TGTGCCAGCTCACCGGGAAGGGTCGGGAGGGACACTGAAGCTTTCTTT,TRBV18,NA,NA,TRBJ1-1
CAWSYDFWAFF,TGTGCCTGGAGTTACGACTTCTGGGCTTTCTTT,TRBV30,NA,NA,TRBJ1-1
CASSYSWDNRNSPLHF,TGTGCCAGCAGTTACTCGTGGGACAATAGAAACTCACCCCTCCACTTT,TRBV6-5,NA,NA,TRBJ1-6
CASSPDRVGAYEQYF,TGTGCCAGCAGTCCTGACAGGGTAGGAGCCTACGAGCAGTACTTC,TRBV2,TRBD1,NA,TRBJ2-7
CASSAASGGTEQYF,TGTGCCAGCAGTGCAGCTAGCGGGGGTACCGAGCAGTACTTC,TRBV2,TRBD2,once,TRBJ2-7
CASSQGPSGANVLTF,TGTGCCAGCAGCCAAGGGCCCTCTGGGGCCAACGTCCTGACTTTC,TRBV7-6,NA,NA,TRBJ2-6
CASSGWVSGNTIYF,TGTGCCAGCAGTGGGTGGGTCTCTGGAAACACCATATATTTT,TRBV2,NA,NA,TRBJ1-3
CASSPGGGQPQHF,TGTGCCAGCTCACCGGGGGGTGGCCAGCCCCAGCATTTT,TRBV18,NA,NA,TRBJ1-5
CAISEQSHRGEAFF,TGTGCCATCAGTGAGCAATCACACAGGGGTGAAGCTTTCTTT,TRBV10-3,TRBD1,few,TRBJ1-1
CASGLGGRDTEAFF,TGTGCCAGCGGCCTTGGAGGTCGCGACACTGAAGCTTTCTTT,TRBV28,NA,NA,TRBJ1-1
CASSSPKWADTQYF,TGTGCCAGCAGCTCGCCCAAGTGGGCAGATACGCAGTATTTT,TRBV7-9,NA,NA,TRBJ2-3
CASSLGGGEKLFF,TGTGCCAGCAGCTTAGGAGGGGGCGAAAAACTGTTTTTT,TRBV7-2,TRBD1,NA,TRBJ1-4
CASSQLRGNEQFF,TGTGCCAGCAGCCAGCTCAGAGGCAATGAGCAGTTCTTC,TRBV14,NA,NA,TRBJ2-1
CASSVPGSDRVNTGELFF,TGTGCCAGCAGTGTTCCAGGGTCGGACAGGGTCAACACCGGGGAGCTGTTTTTT,TRBV2,TRBD1,NA,TRBJ2-2
CASSPPQSGNTIYF,TGTGCCAGCAGCCCTCCACAGTCTGGAAACACCATATATTTT,TRBV9,NA,NA,TRBJ1-3
CASSSVGANYGYTF,TGTGCCAGTAGCTCGGTCGGAGCTAACTATGGCTACACCTTC,TRBV19,NA,NA,TRBJ1-2
CASSQASGSTDTQYF,TGTGCCAGCAGCCAAGCAAGCGGGAGCACAGATACGCAGTATTTT,TRBV4-2,NA,NA,TRBJ2-3
CASSSAGIKAFF,TGTGCCAGCAGCTCGGCGGGGATCAAGGCTTTCTTT,TRBV7-2,NA,once,TRBJ1-1
CATTGTGAVIEQFF,TGTGCCACCACAGGGACAGGGGCAGTTATAGAGCAGTTCTTC,TRBV6-6,TRBD1,NA,TRBJ2-1
CASSPPGSGFYEQYF,TGTGCCAGCTCACCACCGGGAAGCGGGTTCTACGAGCAGTACTTC,TRBV18,NA,NA,TRBJ2-7
CASSLSGTGSTYGYTF,TGTGCCAGCAGTCTCAGCGGGACAGGGTCGACTTATGGCTACACCTTC,TRBV27,TRBD1,NA,TRBJ1-2
CASSQQGARWVAEAFF,TGTGCCAGCAGTCAGCAGGGGGCGCGGTGGGTCGCTGAAGCTTTCTTT,TRBV27,TRBD1,NA,TRBJ1-1
CSVEDAEKLFF,TGCAGCGTTGAAGATGCGGAAAAACTGTTTTTT,TRBV29-1,NA,NA,TRBJ1-4
CASSLIGQGADNSPLHF,TGCGCCAGCAGCTTGATTGGACAGGGGGCCGATAATTCACCCCTCCACTTT,TRBV5-1,TRBD1,NA,TRBJ1-6
CASSVGPAGNTEAFF,TGTGCCAGCAGCGTAGGTCCGGCTGGGAACACTGAAGCTTTCTTT,TRBV9,NA,few,TRBJ1-1
CSARGGQAYF,TGCAGTGCACGAGGGGGACAGGCTTACTTC,TRBV20-1,TRBD1,once,TRBJ2-7
CASSSPTLRGTPLHF,TGTGCCAGCAGCTCTCCTACCCTCCGCGGTACACCCCTCCACTTT,TRBV11-2,NA,once,TRBJ1-6
CASSPWSGPDTQYF,TGTGCCAGCAGTCCATGGTCAGGGCCAGATACGCAGTATTTT,TRBV5-8,NA,NA,TRBJ2-3
CASSSWDIWRVNSPLHF,TGTGCCAGCAGCTCTTGGGATATTTGGAGGGTGAATTCACCCCTCCACTTT,TRBV5-6,NA,once,TRBJ1-6
CASRSQGNTEAFF,TGTGCCAGCAGGTCACAGGGGAACACTGAAGCTTTCTTT,TRBV2,NA,NA,TRBJ1-1
CASSVGTGFGEQYF,TGTGCCAGCAGCGTAGGGACAGGATTCGGCGAGCAGTACTTC,TRBV9,TRBD1,NA,TRBJ2-7
CASSTGTVSSYEQYF,TGTGCCAGCAGCACCGGGACAGTATCCTCCTACGAGCAGTACTTC,TRBV9,TRBD1,NA,TRBJ2-7
CASSQDVGQGGNEQYF,TGTGCCAGCAGCCAAGATGTCGGACAGGGTGGCAACGAGCAGTACTTC,TRBV4-2,TRBD1,few,TRBJ2-7
CASSPLGGQGNEQFF,TGTGCCAGCAGCCCACTTGGGGGACAGGGAAATGAGCAGTTCTTC,TRBV9,TRBD1,NA,TRBJ2-1
CASSIPRAGSYGYTF,TGTGCCAGTAGTATTCCCCGGGCAGGGAGCTATGGCTACACCTTC,TRBV19,NA,NA,TRBJ1-2
CASKYGARANTEAFF,TGTGCCAGCAAATACGGGGCCCGGGCGAACACTGAAGCTTTCTTT,TRBV11-2,NA,NA,TRBJ1-1
CASSQYMTESEAFF,TGCGCCAGCAGCCAATACATGACTGAGAGCGAAGCTTTCTTT,TRBV4-3,NA,NA,TRBJ1-1